What follows are 30 T cell receptor beta chains derived from one specimen sequenced in a study of blood T cell repertoires in COVID-19 (dated by TCRdb to about 2020). Libraries were made using the immunoSEQ multiplex PCR assay. The source is immuneACCESS, and TCRdb retained only in-frame sequences with V and J called. Part of the clones is not carried over; for the studies checked, unresolved V genes explain less than half of this, and the remainder is unexplained. This sample comprises roughly 74,000 clones, around four fifths of them detected only once. The biggest ten clones account for over 35% of the sample. Sequenced sample: peripheral blood. The source is a man in his 70s with acute or convalescent COVID-19.

This clone was seen only once. The rearrangement links TRBV27 to TRBJ1-1; maybe TRBD1 (6 bases). Germline CDR1 MNHEY, CDR2 SMNVEV (reference sequence). This CDR3 has 14 amino acids. V was clipped by 0 bases and J by 5 bases, with 10 bases between them. The CDR3 DNA sequence: TGTGCCAGCAGTTTATCAGGGGGGGGGACTGAAGCTTTCTTT. Encoded protein: CASSLSGGGTEAFF.

The chain couples TRBV11-2 to TRBJ1-3; no reliable D call. Germline V CDR1 and CDR2: SGHAT, FQNNGV. The CDR3 sequence is 15 residues long. Between the trimmed V and J ends, which lost 6 bases and 6 bases, there was a span of 18 bases. The CDR3 coding sequence is TGTGCCAGCAGGCCCGTGTCGGGTCGAAAAAACACCATATATTTT. Protein product: CASRPVSGRKNTIYF.

The genes are TRBV7-9 and TRBJ2-7, with D maybe TRBD1 (6 bases). The CDR3 is made up of 14 amino acids. The V end lost 1 base, the J end lost 3 bases, and 10 bases lay between the germline ends. Germline CDR1 SEHNR, CDR2 FQNEAQ (reference sequence). CDR3 in DNA: TGTGCCAGCAGCTTAGGGGCAGGGGACTACGAGCAGTACTTC. Translating gives CASSLGAGDYEQYF. Filled out from reference TRBV7-9 and TRBJ2-7, the complete variable domain reads DTGVSQNPRHKITKRGQNVTFRCDPISEHNRLYWYRQTLGQGPEFLTYFQNEAQLEKSRLLSDRFSAERPKGSFSTLEIQRTEQGDSAMYLCASSLGAGDYEQYFGPGTRLTVT.

The CDR3 here is CASSPLPGTSGSRGYEQYF. The CDR3 region has the DNA TGCGCCAGCAGCCCCCTGCCCGGGACTAGCGGGAGTAGGGGGTACGAGCAGTACTTC. The rearrangement links TRBV5-1 to TRBJ2-7; 14 nucleotides agree with TRBD2. V lost 4 bases and J lost 4; bases outside the gene matches: 16. Germline V CDR1 and CDR2: SGHRS, YFSETQ. The CDR3 covers 19 residues.

The chain carries TRBV11-2 and TRBJ2-1; no clear D gene. With 5 bases removed from V and 7 bases from J, the gap between germline ends came to 9 bases. Germline lookup yields CDR1 SGHAT and CDR2 FQNNGV. The CDR3 is 12 amino acids. The CDR3 spells CASSAAWNEQFF. CDR3 nucleotides: TGTGCCAGCAGCGCCGCGTGGAATGAGCAGTTCTTC.

V and J are TRBV19 and TRBJ2-3; 7 bases fit TRBD2. Germline V gene data show CDR1 as LNHDA and CDR2 as SQIVND (reference sequence). The CDR3 contains 13 residues. V was clipped by 6 bases and J by 4 bases; unmatched bases: 4. CDR3 region: CASRMGGADTQYF. CDR3 DNA sequence: TGTGCCAGTAGAATGGGGGGGGCAGATACGCAGTATTTT.

J is TRBJ2-5 and V is TRBV3-1 (or the pseudogene TRBV3-2); D gene ambiguous. Trimming left V 4 bases short and J 5 bases short, with 14 bases between. Germline CDR1 and CDR2: LGHDT and YNNKEL (reference sequence). The length of the CDR3 is 14 residues. The CDR3 DNA follows: TGTGCCAGCAGCCCAAACACCATCCCGGAGACCCAGTACTTC. Protein product: CASSPNTIPETQYF.

The CDR3 region is CASSLAGGHVSSTDTQYF. CDR3 DNA sequence: TGTGCCAGCAGTCTAGCGGGAGGGCATGTTTCTAGCACAGATACGCAGTATTTT. This sequence joins TRBV6-2 or TRBV6-3 and TRBJ2-3, with 12 positions matching TRBD2. J lost 0 bases, V lost 5 bases, and 9 bases had no gene match. CDR3 length: 18 amino acids. Germline V gene sequence: CDR1 MNHEY, CDR2 SVGEGT.

This chain joins TRBV5-1 and TRBJ2-3, with 11 bases that match TRBD2. This CDR3 has 15 residues. The germline gives CDR1 SGHRS, CDR2 YFSETQ. The junction had 7 bases not matched to a gene; V was cut back by 6 bases and J by 4 bases. The CDR3 is CASKNSGGAPDTQYF. In DNA, the CDR3 is TGCGCCAGCAAAAATAGCGGGGGGGCCCCAGATACGCAGTATTTT.

J is TRBJ1-6 and V is TRBV9, with D possibly being TRBD1 (5 bases). Trimming shortened V by 6 bases and J by 9 bases, and 19 bases separated the two germline ends. CDR1 is SGDLS, CDR2 YYNGEE, per germline. This CDR3 comprises 15 residues. This CDR3 is CASTPGGDRASPLHF. The CDR3 DNA reads TGTGCCAGCACCCCGGGGGGGGATAGGGCTTCACCCCTCCACTTT.

The V gene is TRBV6-5, the J gene TRBJ1-1; 11 bases map to TRBD1. CDR3 length: 15 amino acids. From germline, CDR1 is MNHEY and CDR2 SVGAGI. V lost 7 bases and J lost 5; bases outside the gene matches: 9. In DNA form, the CDR3 reads TGTGCCAGCAAGGGACAGGGGGGGGTTACGACTGAAGCTTTCTTT. Amino acid sequence: CASKGQGGVTTEAFF.

This clone was detected only once. The gene calls are TRBV5-1 and TRBJ1-4, with TRBD1 matching over 9 bases. Trimming cost V 0 bases and J 7 bases; bases outside gene matches: 4. The CDR3 spans 15 residues. Germline V gene data show CDR1 as SGHRS and CDR2 as YFSETQ. The CDR3 region has the DNA TGCGCCAGCAGCTTGGGGGGGACAGGGTTTGAAAAACTGTTTTTT. Encoded protein: CASSLGGTGFEKLFF. Using reference TRBV5-1 and TRBJ1-4 for the parts outside the CDR3, the full variable domain is KAGVTQTPRYLIKTRGQQVTLSCSPISGHRSVSWYQQTPGQGLQFLFEYFSETQRNKGNFPGRFSGRQFSNSRSEMNVSTLELGDSALYLCASSLGGTGFEKLFFGSGTQLSVL.

V is TRBV2 and J is TRBJ1-6, with D perhaps TRBD1 (6 bases). CDR1 SNHLY and CDR2 FYNNEI come from the germline V gene. The CDR3 totals 14 residues. The V end was cut by 6 bases, the J end by 9 bases, with 15 bases between. This CDR3 is CASRPTGSSSPLHF. CDR3 coding DNA: TGTGCCAGCAGACCCACAGGGTCAAGTTCACCCCTCCACTTT.

This clone was picked up a small number of times. The genes are TRBV27 and TRBJ1-1; D is perhaps TRBD1 (6 bases). V was shortened by 2 bases and J by 6 bases, with 10 bases between the two germline ends. Per germline, CDR1 MNHEY and CDR2 SMNVEV (reference sequence). This CDR3 contains 13 residues. CDR3 coding DNA: TGTGCCAGCAGTTTAAGGGAGGGGGCTGAAGCTTTCTTT. This gives the protein CASSLREGAEAFF.

The sample holds one count of this clone. V and J are TRBV5-1 and TRBJ2-1; 7 bases agree with TRBD1. Germline loops: CDR1 SGHRS, CDR2 YFSETQ. The CDR3 runs 14 residues. V lost 4 bases and J lost 5; bases outside the gene matches: 6. The CDR3 DNA sequence: TGCGCCAGCAGCCTCAGGGGGATAAACAATGAGCAGTTCTTC. It yields the protein CASSLRGINNEQFF.

The chain employs TRBV6-5 and TRBJ1-3, with 7 positions matching TRBD1. The CDR3 runs 13 residues. The germline gives CDR1 MNHEY, CDR2 SVGAGI. Unmatched junction bases numbered 7, after V lost 10 bases and J lost 4 bases. The CDR3 is CAIRQGSGNTIYF. For the CDR3, the DNA is TGTGCCATACGACAGGGCTCAGGAAACACCATATATTTT.

The V gene is TRBV6-1, the J gene TRBJ1-1; 9 nucleotides align to TRBD1. Germline-derived CDR1 and CDR2 are MNHNS and SASEGT. The CDR3 spans 16 residues. Trimming cost V 1 base and J 5 bases; bases outside gene matches: 8. The CDR3 spells CASSEVTGGSWTEAFF. As DNA, the CDR3 is TGTGCCAGCAGTGAAGTTACAGGGGGCTCGTGGACTGAAGCTTTCTTT.

The chain has TRBV7-8 and TRBJ1-1; D may be TRBD1 (5 bases). Trimming removed 2 bases from V and 3 bases from J, with 13 bases in between. This CDR3 region has 15 residues. Germline V gene lookup returns CDR1 SGHVS and CDR2 FQNEAQ. CDR3 amino acids: CASSLIGRGDTEAFF. The DNA for the CDR3 is TGTGCCAGCAGCTTAATCGGGAGGGGTGACACTGAAGCTTTCTTT.

The chain joins TRBV6-6 to TRBJ1-1; perhaps TRBD1 as D (5 bases). V was cut by 1 base and J by 3 bases, with 9 bases left in between. The CDR3 totals 14 residues. Germline V gene sequence: CDR1 MNHNY, CDR2 SVGAGI (reference sequence). The DNA of the CDR3 is TGTGCCAGCAGTTACTTAGGGGAGGACACTGAAGCTTTCTTT. Its translation: CASSYLGEDTEAFF.

The V gene is TRBV28, the J gene TRBJ1-1; a weak D match, TRBD1 (6 bases). The germline gives CDR1 MDHEN, CDR2 SYDVKM. V lost 2 bases, J lost 4 bases, and 11 bases lay in between. This CDR3 contains 14 residues. CDR3 in amino acids: CASSLVTGPTEAFF. Written as DNA, the CDR3 is TGTGCCAGCAGTTTAGTCACAGGGCCCACTGAAGCTTTCTTT.

The table lists this clone with a count of one. V gene TRBV19 combines with J gene TRBJ1-4; D might be TRBD1 (6 bases). The germline CDR1 and CDR2 sequences are LNHDA and SQIVND (reference sequence). The V gene lost 2 bases and the J gene lost 5 bases, with 18 bases spanning the gap. This CDR3 contains 17 residues. The DNA of the CDR3 is TGTGCCAGTAGTATAACATTGGGCGGGGGCACGAATGAAAAACTGTTTTTT. As protein: CASSITLGGGTNEKLFF.

CDR3 nucleotides: TGTGCCAGCTCTGACAGGGAAGCTTTCTTT. This gives the protein CASSDREAFF. The chain couples TRBV6-6 to TRBJ1-1, with D possibly matching TRBD1 (6 bases). This CDR3 is built from 10 residues. V dropped 8 bases and J dropped 8 bases, with 9 bases sitting between them. Germline V gene sequence: CDR1 MNHNY, CDR2 SVGAGI (reference sequence).

The rearrangement uses TRBV5-6 and TRBJ1-3; D uncertain. V was cut by 1 base and J by 0 bases, with 8 bases left in between. The CDR3 consists of 15 residues. Germline V gene data show CDR1 as SGHDT and CDR2 as YYEEEE. This chain's CDR3 is CASSLLRISGNTIYF. Written as DNA, the CDR3 is TGTGCCAGCAGCTTGTTGCGGATCTCTGGAAACACCATATATTTT.

The chain carries TRBV28 and TRBJ2-1; 13 bases agree with TRBD2. The V and J ends lost 4 bases and 4 bases, in that order; junction bases with no gene match: 7. Germline CDR1 is MDHEN and CDR2 is SYDVKM. The CDR3 totals 17 residues. The CDR3 spells CASSSPTSGRSYNEQFF. CDR3 DNA sequence: TGTGCCAGCAGTTCTCCGACTAGCGGGAGGTCATACAATGAGCAGTTCTTC.

The rearrangement uses TRBV3-1 (or the pseudogene TRBV3-2) and TRBJ1-2; D call uncertain. This CDR3 is built from 14 residues. Trimming removed 0 bases from V and 7 bases from J, with 12 bases in between. CDR1 LGHDT and CDR2 YNNKEL come from the germline V gene (reference sequence). Here the CDR3 reads CASSQDSRYGGYTF. CDR3 nucleotide sequence: TGTGCCAGCAGCCAAGATTCCCGGTACGGTGGCTACACCTTC.

The rearrangement links TRBV12-3 or TRBV12-4 to TRBJ2-7, with unresolved D. The germline V and J ends were trimmed by 6 bases and 6 bases, with 12 bases remaining between them. The CDR3 spans 12 residues. The CDR3 here is CASSPAPGEQYF. DNA for the CDR3: TGTGCCAGCAGCCCTGCCCCCGGCGAGCAGTACTTC.

The rearrangement joins TRBV6-1 to TRBJ1-6, with a possible D match to TRBD1 (5 bases). V lost 2 bases and J lost 7, with 15 bases in between. The CDR3 has 16 residues. Germline CDR1 and CDR2: MNHNS and SASEGT. CDR3 in DNA: TGTGCCAGCAGTGAACTAGCGCAGGGCCCAAATTCACCCCTCCACTTT. Encoded protein: CASSELAQGPNSPLHF.

V usage is TRBV7-9 and J usage is TRBJ1-4; 7 bases agree with TRBD1. Losses at the gene ends were 5 bases for V and 7 bases for J; bases not matched to a gene: 4. CDR1 SEHNR and CDR2 FQNEAQ come from the germline V gene (reference sequence). The CDR3 is 13 residues long. The CDR3 reads CASSENRGEKLFF. CDR3 coding DNA: TGTGCCAGCAGCGAAAACAGGGGTGAAAAACTGTTTTTT.

The chain uses TRBV12-5 and TRBJ2-1; 8 bases align to TRBD2. Per germline, CDR1 LGHNT and CDR2 FRNRAP. This CDR3 region has 15 residues. The J segment lost 6 bases and the V segment lost 3 bases, leaving 7 bases of the junction unmatched. The chain's CDR3 is CASGFQRGGTNEQFF. DNA for the CDR3: TGTGCTAGTGGTTTCCAACGGGGGGGCACCAATGAGCAGTTCTTC. The full variable domain, its missing parts supplied by reference TRBV12-5 and TRBJ2-1, is DARVTQTPRHKVTEMGQEVTMRCQPILGHNTVFWYRQTMMQGLELLAYFRNRAPLDDSGMPKDRFSAEMPDATLATLKIQPSEPRDSAVYFCASGFQRGGTNEQFFGPGTRLTVL.

The chain employs TRBV30 and TRBJ2-7; no definite D call. Trimming cost V 0 bases and J 2 bases, with 8 bases left between them. The CDR3 extends over 13 amino acids. The V gene's germline CDR1 is GTSNPN and CDR2 SVGIG (reference sequence). CDR3 in amino acids: CAWSVISAYEQYF. The CDR3, as DNA: TGTGCCTGGAGTGTAATCTCAGCCTACGAGCAGTACTTC.